The table lists the clone carrying this T cell receptor (beta chain) with many counts. No antigen is known for it. This sample's TCRbeta library carried unique molecular identifier barcodes. A single record per CDR3 protein comes from TCRdb applying MiXCR to the PCR reads. The table has around 670,000 distinct CDR3 sequences, about an eighth seen once. These data come from a study of T-cell reconstitution after alpha-beta-depleted transplantation in children. Whole-study findings and limits: Once a year had passed after transplant, T-cell counts and diversity came mostly from newly produced T cells. The high TCRbeta diversity at day 60 in some patients came from surviving recipient T cells and thymic progenitors. After transplant, at about two months, alpha-beta T cells were reportedly derived from several hundred expanded graft clones.

The source was PBMCs, collected before TCRalphabeta/CD19-depleted stem cell transplant. The TCR comes from a girl aged 2-10 years with congenital amegakaryocytic thrombocytopenia, due to receive a stem cell transplant.

The CDR3 DNA reads TGCGCCAGCAGCGTACTAGCGGCGAGCTCCTACGAGCAGTACTTC. Its translation is CASSVLAASSYEQYF. The V and J genes are TRBV5-1 and TRBJ2-7; 8 positions match TRBD2. Germline V gene data show CDR1 as SGHRS and CDR2 as YFSETQ. The J segment lost 0 bases and the V segment lost 4 bases, leaving 6 bases of the junction unmatched. The CDR3 length is 15 residues.